This TCR beta chain was recovered during a study of PD-1 blockade in classical Hodgkin lymphoma. The time point here: cycle 4 day 1 (C4D1), after 5 to 7 weeks of nivolumab. No patient escaped relapse after autologous stem cell transplantation, and brentuximab vedotin exposure varied. Isolation of CD8+ T cells from thawed PBMCs used magnetic negative selection. Worth noting for this clone: Its antigen is unidentified.

Germline loops: CDR1 PRHDT, CDR2 FYEKMQ (reference sequence). V dropped 5 bases and J dropped 7 bases, with 3 bases sitting between them. The CDR3 runs 10 residues. The study's findings and limits: It was among complete responders that baseline diversity resembled that of newly diagnosed patients.

Clones were read by immunoSEQ multiplex PCR, and TCRdb kept only the in-frame ones, dropping some. The repertoire has 6,500 to 9,500 clones, 65% to 80% of them found once; the top ten carry approximately 34%. This sequence was found in a human donor with classical Hodgkin lymphoma. Source: CD8+ T cells from blood, taken before the fourth cycle of nivolumab. The rearrangement links TRBV13 to TRBJ2-1; D ambiguous. This CDR3 is CASSQNEQFF. CDR3 DNA sequence: TGTGCCAGCAGCCAGAATGAGCAGTTCTTC. The variable domain in full, completed from reference TRBV13 and TRBJ2-1, reads AAGVIQSPRHLIKEKRETATLKCYPIPRHDTVYWYQQGPGQDPQFLISFYEKMQSDKGSIPDRFSAQQFSDYHSELNMSSLELGDSALYFCASSQNEQFFGPGTRLTVL.